The 12 T cell receptor beta chains given below trace back to one sample, sequenced in a study of cytomegalovirus exposure and HLA in healthy donors. Primers included in the PCR were 60 Vbeta and 13 Jbeta primers. Libraries were prepared by immunoSEQ multiplex PCR; TCRdb keeps only in-frame clonotypes and omits some of them. This sample has roughly 180,000 clones, with approximately 84% found just once. Sequencing was performed on PBMCs. Receptors were obtained from a female donor in good health and CMV-seronegative.

This rearrangement joins TRBV6-4 to TRBJ1-5; 7 nucleotides match TRBD1. The CDR3 spans 14 residues. With 2 bases clipped from V and 5 bases from J, the junction kept 3 bases outside the gene matches. Germline V gene lookup returns CDR1 MRHNA and CDR2 SNTAGT. Here the CDR3 DNA reads TGTGCCAGCAGTGACGACAGGGTACATCAGCCCCAGCATTTT. Its translation is CASSDDRVHQPQHF.

The chain has TRBV28 and TRBJ2-7; no firm D call. CDR1 is MDHEN and CDR2 is SYDVKM in the germline V gene. V was pared by 5 bases and J by 3 bases, with 11 bases between. The CDR3 contains 13 residues. The CDR3 coding sequence is TGTGCCAGCAGTGGTGCAGGCTTCTACGAGCAGTACTTC. Residues: CASSGAGFYEQYF.

The DNA of the CDR3 is TGTGCCAGCAGTTACACGGGAGGACAGCCCCAGCATTTT. Its translation is CASSYTGGQPQHF. The rearrangement uses TRBV6-5 and TRBJ1-5, with D hard to call. Trimming pared 2 bases from V and 7 bases from J, leaving 9 bases between. CDR1 is MNHEY and CDR2 is SVGAGI in the germline V gene. This CDR3 has 13 amino acids.

This chain links TRBV11-3 with TRBJ1-6; no definite D call. The CDR3 is 13 residues long. Germline CDR1 is SGHNT and CDR2 is YENEEA. V gave up 2 bases and J gave up 11 bases, with 10 bases separating them. CDR3 in amino acids: CASSLSQYAPLHF. CDR3 DNA: TGTGCCAGCAGCTTAAGTCAGTATGCACCCCTCCACTTT. Using reference TRBV11-3 and TRBJ1-6 for the parts outside the CDR3, the full variable domain is EAGVVQSPRYKIIEKKQPVAFWCNPISGHNTLYWYLQNLGQGPELLIRYENEEAVDDSQLPKDRFSAERLKGVDSTLKIQPAELGDSAVYLCASSLSQYAPLHFGNGTRLTVT.

The J gene is TRBJ2-7, the V gene TRBV11-2; the D is unclear. The V end lost 3 bases, the J end lost 0 bases, and 15 bases lay between the germline ends. The CDR3 is 16 residues long. Germline CDR1 is SGHAT and CDR2 is FQNNGV. CDR3 sequence (DNA): TGTGCCAGCAGCTTCCCTTCGAGATGGGCCTCCTACGAGCAGTACTTC. Its protein is CASSFPSRWASYEQYF.

This chain uses TRBV5-1 with TRBJ2-1; D is perhaps TRBD2 (6 bases). This CDR3 has 14 residues. Germline values: CDR1 SGHRS, CDR2 YFSETQ. Trimming removed 2 bases at V and 6 bases at J, with 12 bases between. The DNA for the CDR3 is TGCGCCAGCAGCTTCCAGGGTAGCGGCAATGAGCAGTTCTTC. Amino acids: CASSFQGSGNEQFF.

The chain has TRBV18 and TRBJ2-7; 9 nucleotides align to TRBD1. CDR3 length: 14 amino acids. CDR1 KGHSH and CDR2 LQKENI come from the germline V gene. V was pared by 6 bases and J by 4 bases, with 7 bases of the junction left unmatched. CDR3 in amino acids: CASSPTGGRYEQYF. DNA for the CDR3: TGTGCCAGCTCGCCAACAGGGGGCAGGTACGAGCAGTACTTC.

The chain is built from TRBV7-2 and TRBJ2-7, with D possibly TRBD1 on 6 matching bases. CDR1 is SGHTA and CDR2 is FQGNSA in the germline V gene. The CDR3 consists of 12 residues. Trimming cost V 4 bases and J 4 bases, with 8 bases left between them. The chain's CDR3 is CASSSTGYEQYF. The CDR3 DNA follows: TGTGCCAGCAGCTCAACAGGGTACGAGCAGTACTTC.

This clone came up once. This chain joins TRBV28 and TRBJ1-4; D unresolved. This CDR3 region has 15 residues. V was clipped by 8 bases and J by 0 bases, with 13 bases between them. The germline V gene has CDR1 MDHEN and CDR2 SYDVKM. The CDR3 reads CASAGSSSTNEKLFF. The CDR3 DNA reads TGTGCCAGCGCGGGCAGCTCTTCAACTAATGAAAAACTGTTTTTT.

The chain combines TRBV5-6 with TRBJ1-1, with unresolved D. The germline V and J ends were trimmed by 4 bases and 0 bases, with 19 bases remaining between them. Germline assignment: CDR1 SGHDT and CDR2 YYEEEE. CDR3 size: 17 residues. The CDR3 coding sequence is TGTGCCAGCAGCACGGGAAATACCGGAGTAATGAACACTGAAGCTTTCTTT. Its translation is CASSTGNTGVMNTEAFF.

The rearrangement joins TRBV2 to TRBJ1-2; D might be TRBD1 (6 bases). Germline CDR1 is SNHLY and CDR2 is FYNNEI. The CDR3 has 15 amino acids. V was clipped by 3 bases and J by 7 bases, with 18 bases between them. The CDR3 is CASSEPQGLLSGYTF. The CDR3 nucleotides read TGTGCCAGCAGTGAGCCACAGGGTCTGTTAAGTGGCTACACCTTC. Using reference TRBV2 and TRBJ1-2 for the parts outside the CDR3, the full variable domain is EPEVTQTPSHQVTQMGQEVILRCVPISNHLYFYWYRQILGQKVEFLVSFYNNEISEKSEIFDDQFSVERPDGSNFTLKIRSTKLEDSAMYFCASSEPQGLLSGYTFGSGTRLTVV.

A remark on this clone: A read error may produce the germline difference seen at one junction end. The chain has TRBV4-1 and TRBJ2-7; D is possibly TRBD1 (5 bases). Germline V gene sequence: CDR1 MGHRA, CDR2 YSYEKL. CDR3 length: 13 residues. CDR3 amino acids: CASSLTEHYGQYF. In nucleotides, the CDR3 is TGCGCCAGCAGCCTGACAGAGCACTACGGGCAGTACTTC.